This TCR beta chain was identified during a study of cytotoxic CD8 clonotypes in ibrutinib-treated CLL. About the study: A mean of approximately 260,000 productive templates and approximately 100,000 productive rearrangements was obtained per sample.

The J segment lost 4 bases and the V segment lost 7 bases, leaving 12 bases of the junction unmatched. From germline, CDR1 is MNHEY and CDR2 SVGAGI. This CDR3 region has 15 residues. Library input was around 2 micrograms of DNA from cryopreserved PBMCs. Profiling relied on immunoSEQ multiplex PCR, and the TCRdb table lists in-frame clones only, not all of them. The data show about 310,000 clones, about 80% seen once. The clonotype comes from a human donor with chronic lymphocytic leukemia. The chain uses TRBV6-5 and TRBJ1-2, with 7 bases fitting TRBD1. Sequencing was performed on PBMCs, taken before ibrutinib treatment. DNA of the CDR3: TGTGCCAGCAACATGGGAACAGGGGCGGGCTATGGCTACACCTTC. Protein sequence: CASNMGTGAGYGYTF.